Reported below is one T cell receptor beta chain. These data come from a study of OX40 agonist ivuxolimab in advanced cancers. Study context: An agonistic human IgG2 monoclonal antibody against OX40 (CD134) was given. Of mixed ages from roughly 23 to 80 and averaging around 60 years, the group was about 80% male.

Germline V gene data show CDR1 as MNHEY and CDR2 as SMNVEV (reference sequence). The CDR3 is made up of 16 amino acids. J gave up 5 bases and V 5 bases, and 7 bases lay outside the gene matches. Sequencing used immunoSEQ multiplex PCR; TCRdb keeps in-frame clones, though not all of them. The data contain 78,000 or so clones, approximately 90% of them singletons. The J gene is TRBJ2-5, the V gene TRBV27; 14 nucleotides line up with TRBD2. The clonotype was recovered from an adult with an advanced solid tumor such as melanoma, head and neck, liver or kidney cancer. The source material was CD4+ or CD8+ T cells sorted from blood, sampled in a trial of the OX40 agonist ivuxolimab. The CDR3 bases are TGTGCCAGCAGTAGGACTAGCGGGAGGTGGGGGGAGACCCAGTACTTC. Protein product: CASSRTSGRWGETQYF.